Sequencing of this TCR beta chain was carried out in a study of T-cell memory formation after mild COVID-19 (dated by TCRdb to 2020 to 2023). Some background on the complete study: Most TCR sequence clusters were specific to one of the two donors. T-cell clones expanding and contracting after mild COVID-19 in two donors were tracked by longitudinal TCRalpha and TCRbeta repertoire sequencing. The cohort comprised two young, previously healthy adult volunteers, one female and one male.

Including the terminal cysteine and phenylalanine, the CDR3 comprises 18 residues. Just CDR3 DNA is preserved here, 54 bases in frame from base 1. V and J lose 5 bases and 0 bases, and a span of 21 bases separates them. The germline V gene encodes CDR1 SGHTA and CDR2 FQGNSA. Ficoll-Paque density gradient centrifugation was used to isolate PBMCs. This clonotype has ten or more counts. Its antigen has not been determined. Base qualities are missing; no much larger clone stands one base away. The research as a whole found: SARS-CoV-2 specificity was not confirmed for the second-wave clones peaking on day 37. Clones that contracted from day 15 to 85 showed balanced CD4/CD8 phenotypes, whereas a second wave of clones that expanded from day 15 to 37 leaned towards CD4+. The study included only a couple of mild cases, and larger cohorts that include severe cases with pre-infection samples were judged to be necessary. Contracting CD4+ clones appeared mostly in the CM and EM memory subsets, whereas CD8+ clones were enriched in EMRA. Some responding clones were detected in pre-infection memory, which suggested that pre-existing cross-reactive memory T cells had joined the SARS-CoV-2 response.

Sequencing was carried out with an Illumina NovaSeq 6000. Using 5'RACE with constant-segment primers, TCRalpha and TCRbeta cDNA libraries were constructed, with sample barcodes and unique molecular identifiers added in the process. Trizol reagent was used to extract RNA from every sample. The libraries were amplified in two PCR steps, and the second step added a second sample barcode and Illumina TruSeq adapters. Sequencing of the libraries was done on an Illumina NovaSeq, producing 2 x 150 bp paired-end reads. Regarding the original processing steps: Reads were demultiplexed and collapsed into UMI-guided consensus sequences with migec v1.2.7. With mixcr v2.1.11, UMI consensuses were aligned to TRA and TRB V and J templates and assembled into clonotypes. Expanded or contracted clonotypes were those called significant by both edgeR and NoisET, with noise models trained on biological replicates. For edgeR calls, the cutoffs were a false discovery rate-adjusted p below 0.01 and a log2 fold-change threshold of 1. As an exploratory analysis of dynamics, max-normalized trajectories of the 1000 most abundant clonotypes were examined with PCA combined with hierarchical clustering. The CD4 or CD8 phenotype of responding clones was assigned using the separately sequenced CD4+ and CD8+ repertoires. Starting from the raw public reads, TCRdb applied fastp trimming at Q25, assembled clones with MiXCR and retained in-frame beta chains. Each record represents a unique CDR3 protein, reported with the most common genes and DNA among its rows. These V and J calls derive from TCRdb rather than the authors' analysis. The sample has 300,000 to 400,000 distinct CDR3 sequences on record, around a sixth of them singletons. Of the sample, around 24% falls within the top ten clones.

Recombination joined TRBV7-2 with TRBJ2-3; the D segment could be TRBD2, given 5 matching bases. The specimen sequenced was PBMCs or a T cell subset sorted from them (not recorded which). The sequence was collected from a man aged 18 to 29 who had mild COVID-19 (a few samples of this study predate the infection). The sample titles of this study are shuffled in the database, so cell type and time point are left out; the donor was told from shared clones. CDR3 reads: CASSPNVITRASTDTQYF. The nucleotide sequence reads as follows: TGTGCCAGCAGCCCTAACGTCATTACTAGAGCTAGCACAGATACGCAGTATTTT.